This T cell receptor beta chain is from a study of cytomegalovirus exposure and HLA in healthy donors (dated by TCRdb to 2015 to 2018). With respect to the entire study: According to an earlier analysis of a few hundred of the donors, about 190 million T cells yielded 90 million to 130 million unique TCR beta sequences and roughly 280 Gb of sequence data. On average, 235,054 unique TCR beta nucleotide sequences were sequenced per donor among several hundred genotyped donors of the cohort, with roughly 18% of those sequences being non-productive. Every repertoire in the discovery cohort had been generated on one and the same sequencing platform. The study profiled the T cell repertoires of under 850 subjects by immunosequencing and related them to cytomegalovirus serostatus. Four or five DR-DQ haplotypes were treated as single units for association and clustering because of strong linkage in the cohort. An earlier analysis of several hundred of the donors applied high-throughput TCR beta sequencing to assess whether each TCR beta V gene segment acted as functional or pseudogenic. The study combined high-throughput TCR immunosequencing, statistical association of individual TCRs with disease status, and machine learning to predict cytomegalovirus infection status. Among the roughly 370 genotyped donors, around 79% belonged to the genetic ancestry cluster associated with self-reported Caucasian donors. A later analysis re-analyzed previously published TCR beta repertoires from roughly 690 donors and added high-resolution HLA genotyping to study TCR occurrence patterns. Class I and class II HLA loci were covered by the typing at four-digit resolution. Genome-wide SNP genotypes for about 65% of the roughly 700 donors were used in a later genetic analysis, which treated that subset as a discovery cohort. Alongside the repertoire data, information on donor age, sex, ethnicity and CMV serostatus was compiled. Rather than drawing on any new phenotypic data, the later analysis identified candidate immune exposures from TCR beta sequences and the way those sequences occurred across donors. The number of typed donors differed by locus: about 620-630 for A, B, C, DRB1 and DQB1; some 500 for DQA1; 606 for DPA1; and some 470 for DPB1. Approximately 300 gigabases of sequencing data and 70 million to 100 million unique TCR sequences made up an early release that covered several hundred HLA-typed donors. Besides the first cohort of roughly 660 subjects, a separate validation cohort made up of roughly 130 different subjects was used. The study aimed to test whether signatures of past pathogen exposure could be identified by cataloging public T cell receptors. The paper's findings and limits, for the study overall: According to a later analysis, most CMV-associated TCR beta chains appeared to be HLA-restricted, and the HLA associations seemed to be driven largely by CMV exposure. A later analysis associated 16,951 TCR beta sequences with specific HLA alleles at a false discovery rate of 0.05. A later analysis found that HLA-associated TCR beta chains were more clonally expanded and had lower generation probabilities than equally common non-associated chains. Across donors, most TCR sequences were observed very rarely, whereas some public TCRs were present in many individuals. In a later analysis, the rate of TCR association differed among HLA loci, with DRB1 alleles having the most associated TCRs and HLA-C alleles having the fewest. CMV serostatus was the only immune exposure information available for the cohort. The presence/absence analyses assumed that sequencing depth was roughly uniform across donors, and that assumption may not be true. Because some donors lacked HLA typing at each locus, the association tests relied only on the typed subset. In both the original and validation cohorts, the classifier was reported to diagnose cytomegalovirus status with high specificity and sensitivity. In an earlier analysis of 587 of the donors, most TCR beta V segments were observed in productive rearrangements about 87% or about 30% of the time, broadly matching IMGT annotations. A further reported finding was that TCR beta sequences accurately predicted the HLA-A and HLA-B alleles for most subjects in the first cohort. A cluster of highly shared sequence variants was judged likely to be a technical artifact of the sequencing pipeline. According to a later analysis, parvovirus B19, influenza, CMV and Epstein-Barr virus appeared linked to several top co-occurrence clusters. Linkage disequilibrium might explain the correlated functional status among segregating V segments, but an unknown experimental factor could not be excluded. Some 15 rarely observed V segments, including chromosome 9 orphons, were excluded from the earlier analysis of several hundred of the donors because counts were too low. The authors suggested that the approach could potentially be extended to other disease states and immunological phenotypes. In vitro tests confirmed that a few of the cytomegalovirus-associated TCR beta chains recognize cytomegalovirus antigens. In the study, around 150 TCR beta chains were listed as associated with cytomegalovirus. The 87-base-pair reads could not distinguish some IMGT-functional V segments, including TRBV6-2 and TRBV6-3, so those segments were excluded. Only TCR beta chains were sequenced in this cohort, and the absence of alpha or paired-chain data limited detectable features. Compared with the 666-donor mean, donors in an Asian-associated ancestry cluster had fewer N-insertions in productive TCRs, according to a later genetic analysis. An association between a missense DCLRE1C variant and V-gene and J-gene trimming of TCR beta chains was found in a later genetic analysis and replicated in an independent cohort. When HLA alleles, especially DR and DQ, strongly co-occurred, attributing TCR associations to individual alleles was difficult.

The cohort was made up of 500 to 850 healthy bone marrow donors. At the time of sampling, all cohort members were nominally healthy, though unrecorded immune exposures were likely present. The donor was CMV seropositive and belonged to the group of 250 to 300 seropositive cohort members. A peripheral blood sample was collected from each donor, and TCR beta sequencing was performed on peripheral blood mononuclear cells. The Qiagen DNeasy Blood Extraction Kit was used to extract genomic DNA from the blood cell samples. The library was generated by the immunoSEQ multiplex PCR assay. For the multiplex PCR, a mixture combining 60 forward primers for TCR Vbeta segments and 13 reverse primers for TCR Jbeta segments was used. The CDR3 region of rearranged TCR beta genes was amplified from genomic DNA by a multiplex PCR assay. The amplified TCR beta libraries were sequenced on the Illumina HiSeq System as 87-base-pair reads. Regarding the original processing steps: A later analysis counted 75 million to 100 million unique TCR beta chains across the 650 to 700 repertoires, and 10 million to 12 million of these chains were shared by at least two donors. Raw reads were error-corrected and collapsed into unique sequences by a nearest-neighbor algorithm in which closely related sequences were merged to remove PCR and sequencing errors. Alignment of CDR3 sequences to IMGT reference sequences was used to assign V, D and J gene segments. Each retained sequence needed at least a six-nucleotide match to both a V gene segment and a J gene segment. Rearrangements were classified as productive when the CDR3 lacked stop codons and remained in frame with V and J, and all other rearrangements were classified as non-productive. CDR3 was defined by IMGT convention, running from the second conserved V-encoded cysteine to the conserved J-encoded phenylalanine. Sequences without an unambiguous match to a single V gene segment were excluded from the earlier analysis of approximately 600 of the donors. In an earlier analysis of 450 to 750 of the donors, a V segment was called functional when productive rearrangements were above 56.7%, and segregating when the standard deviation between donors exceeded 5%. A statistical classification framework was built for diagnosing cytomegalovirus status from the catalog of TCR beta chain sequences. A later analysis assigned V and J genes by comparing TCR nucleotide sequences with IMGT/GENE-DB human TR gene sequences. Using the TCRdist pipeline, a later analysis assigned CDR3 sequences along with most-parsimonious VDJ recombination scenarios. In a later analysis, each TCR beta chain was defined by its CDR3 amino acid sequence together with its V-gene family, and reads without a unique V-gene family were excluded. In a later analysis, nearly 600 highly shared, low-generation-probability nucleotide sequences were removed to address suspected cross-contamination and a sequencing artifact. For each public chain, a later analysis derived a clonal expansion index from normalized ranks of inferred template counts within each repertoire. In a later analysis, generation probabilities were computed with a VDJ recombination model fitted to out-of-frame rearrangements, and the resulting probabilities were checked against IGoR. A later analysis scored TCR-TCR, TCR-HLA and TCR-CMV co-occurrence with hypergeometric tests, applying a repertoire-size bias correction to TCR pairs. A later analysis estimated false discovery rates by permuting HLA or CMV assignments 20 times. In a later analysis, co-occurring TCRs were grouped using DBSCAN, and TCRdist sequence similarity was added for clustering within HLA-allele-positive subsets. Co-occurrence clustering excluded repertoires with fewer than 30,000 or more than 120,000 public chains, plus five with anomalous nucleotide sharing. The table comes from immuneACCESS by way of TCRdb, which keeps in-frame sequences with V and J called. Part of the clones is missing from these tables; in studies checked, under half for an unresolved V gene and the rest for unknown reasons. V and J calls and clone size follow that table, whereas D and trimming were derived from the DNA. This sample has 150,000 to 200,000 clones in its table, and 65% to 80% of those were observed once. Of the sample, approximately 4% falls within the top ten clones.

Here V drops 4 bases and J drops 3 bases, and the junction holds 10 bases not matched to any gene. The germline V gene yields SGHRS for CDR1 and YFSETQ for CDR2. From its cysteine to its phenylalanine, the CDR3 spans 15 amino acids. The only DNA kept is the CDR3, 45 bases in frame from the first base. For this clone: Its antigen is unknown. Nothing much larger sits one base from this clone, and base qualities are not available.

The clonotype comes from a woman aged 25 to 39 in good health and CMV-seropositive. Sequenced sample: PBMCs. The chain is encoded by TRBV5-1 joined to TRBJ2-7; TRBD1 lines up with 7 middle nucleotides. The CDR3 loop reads CASSHPTGNYYEQYF. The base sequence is TGCGCCAGCAGCCACCCGACAGGGAATTACTACGAGCAGTACTTC. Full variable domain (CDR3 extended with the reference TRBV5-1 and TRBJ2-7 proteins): KAGVTQTPRYLIKTRGQQVTLSCSPISGHRSVSWYQQTPGQGLQFLFEYFSETQRNKGNFPGRFSGRQFSNSRSEMNVSTLELGDSALYLCASSHPTGNYYEQYFGPGTRLTVT.